This TCR beta chain originates from a study of beta chain features in type 1 diabetes. Findings and limits, study-wide: In the patient group, naive, central memory and Treg TCRB repertoires seemed more alike than in the healthy donor group. An over-representation of cells with high TCR expression could result from cDNA sequencing. Within each of all four CD4+ subsets, Type 1 diabetes patients had TCRB CDR3s that were moderately but significantly shorter. Patients with type 1 diabetes carried fewer insertions and had more deletions at their VDJ junctions.

Sequenced material consisted of expressed TCRB transcripts (all of the isolated RNA was reverse transcribed). Naive, central memory and regulatory T cell samples came to a mean of approximately 3.57 million reads. The data were produced by immunoSEQ multiplex PCR, yet TCRdb's version contains in-frame clones alone and is incomplete. Of 250,000 to 350,000 clones listed, over 14% were seen once; the top ten hold around 0.015%. This clone was found a few times. Antigen specificity is unknown. The CDR3 runs 12 residues. Germline V gene lookup returns CDR1 MNHNY and CDR2 SVGAGI (reference sequence). V was pared by 8 bases and J by 5 bases, with 12 bases between.

J is TRBJ2-5 and V is TRBV6-6, with D perhaps TRBD1 (5 bases). The sample comprised naive CD4+ T cells from blood. This TCR was sampled from a man between 18 and 35 years old with type 1 diabetes. This CDR3 is CASGQGKETQYF. As DNA, the CDR3 is TGTGCCAGCGGCCAGGGAAAGGAGACCCAGTACTTC.